The subject of this entry is one T cell receptor beta chain. The antigen is unknown. 60 Vbeta and 13 Jbeta primers were used in PCR. This table comes from immunoSEQ multiplex PCR, and its TCRdb copy is limited to in-frame clones, with some not included. In the table there are about 120,000 clones, 70% to 80% of which are singletons. The sample comes from a study of cytomegalovirus exposure and HLA in healthy donors. Germline values: CDR1 KGHSY, CDR2 FQNENV. This CDR3 has 13 amino acids. With 1 base removed from V and 4 bases from J, the gap between germline ends came to 7 bases. Findings and caveats of the study: Looking again later, the authors saw that most CMV-associated TCR beta chains seemed HLA-restricted.

The chain uses TRBV16 and TRBJ1-2; D possibly corresponds to TRBD1 (5 bases). The receptor's source is a woman younger than 30 in good health and CMV-seropositive. Sequencing used PBMCs. CDR3 DNA sequence: TGTGCCAGCAGCCAATGGGGCAGCTATGGCTACACCTTC. This sequence encodes CASSQWGSYGYTF.